This TCR beta chain was retrieved from a study of beta chain features in type 1 diabetes. Findings and caveats of the study: The study found that naive, central memory and Treg TCRB repertoires appeared more similar in patients than in healthy donors.

The germline V gene encodes CDR1 SQVTM and CDR2 ANQGSEA. Trimming left V 4 bases short and J 0 bases short, with 9 bases between. CDR3 length equals 13 residues. Each sorted population was over 95% pure. This clone was counted a few times. The antigen is undetermined. The isolated RNA, all of it, was reverse transcribed, so expressed TCRB transcripts were what got sequenced. Profiling relied on immunoSEQ multiplex PCR, and the TCRdb table lists in-frame clones only, not all of them. The profile covers 900,000 or so clones, with roughly a sixth appearing a single time and 0.02% to 0.025% taken by the ten largest.

The TCR comes from a woman under 30 in good health. The rearrangement joins TRBV29-1 to TRBJ1-1; D is undetermined. Sequencing was done on a sample of naive CD4+ T cells from blood. CDR3 sequence (DNA): TGCAGCGTTGTCCGGGTGTTGAACACTGAAGCTTTCTTT. This encodes CSVVRVLNTEAFF.